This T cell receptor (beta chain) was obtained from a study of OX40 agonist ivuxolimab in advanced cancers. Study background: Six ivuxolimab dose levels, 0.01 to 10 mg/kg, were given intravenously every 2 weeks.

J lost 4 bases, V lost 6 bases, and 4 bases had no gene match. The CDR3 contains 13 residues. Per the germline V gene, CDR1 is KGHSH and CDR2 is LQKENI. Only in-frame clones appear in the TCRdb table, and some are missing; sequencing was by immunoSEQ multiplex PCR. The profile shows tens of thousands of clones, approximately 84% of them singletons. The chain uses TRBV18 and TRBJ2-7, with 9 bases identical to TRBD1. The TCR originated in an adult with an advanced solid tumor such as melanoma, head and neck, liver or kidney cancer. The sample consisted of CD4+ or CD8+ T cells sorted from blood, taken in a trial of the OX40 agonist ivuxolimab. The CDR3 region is CASSTGTGYEQYF. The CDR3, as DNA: TGTGCCAGCTCGACCGGGACAGGGTACGAGCAGTACTTC.